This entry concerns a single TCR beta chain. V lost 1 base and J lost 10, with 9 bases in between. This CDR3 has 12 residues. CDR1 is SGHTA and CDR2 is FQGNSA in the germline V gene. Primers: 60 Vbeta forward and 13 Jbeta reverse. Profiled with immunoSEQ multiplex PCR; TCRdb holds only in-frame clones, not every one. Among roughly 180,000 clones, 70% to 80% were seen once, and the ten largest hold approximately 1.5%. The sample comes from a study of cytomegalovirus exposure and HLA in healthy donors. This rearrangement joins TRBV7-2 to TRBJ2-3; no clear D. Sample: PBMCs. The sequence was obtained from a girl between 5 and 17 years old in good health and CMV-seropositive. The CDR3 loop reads CASSLDFVAQYF. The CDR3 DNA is TGTGCCAGCAGCTTAGATTTTGTCGCGCAGTATTTT.